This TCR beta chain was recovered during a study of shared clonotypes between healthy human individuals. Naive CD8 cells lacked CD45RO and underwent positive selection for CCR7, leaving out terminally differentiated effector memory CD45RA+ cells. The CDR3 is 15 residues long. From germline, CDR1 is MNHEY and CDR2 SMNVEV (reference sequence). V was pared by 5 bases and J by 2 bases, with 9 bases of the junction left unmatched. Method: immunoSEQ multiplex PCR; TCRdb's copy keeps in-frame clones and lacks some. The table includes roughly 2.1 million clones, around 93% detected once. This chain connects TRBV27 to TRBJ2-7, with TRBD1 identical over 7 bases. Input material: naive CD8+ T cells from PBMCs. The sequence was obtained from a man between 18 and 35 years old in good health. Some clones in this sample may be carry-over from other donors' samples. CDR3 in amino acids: CASSERQGPTYEQYF. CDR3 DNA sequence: TGTGCCAGCAGTGAACGACAGGGACCCACCTACGAGCAGTACTTC.